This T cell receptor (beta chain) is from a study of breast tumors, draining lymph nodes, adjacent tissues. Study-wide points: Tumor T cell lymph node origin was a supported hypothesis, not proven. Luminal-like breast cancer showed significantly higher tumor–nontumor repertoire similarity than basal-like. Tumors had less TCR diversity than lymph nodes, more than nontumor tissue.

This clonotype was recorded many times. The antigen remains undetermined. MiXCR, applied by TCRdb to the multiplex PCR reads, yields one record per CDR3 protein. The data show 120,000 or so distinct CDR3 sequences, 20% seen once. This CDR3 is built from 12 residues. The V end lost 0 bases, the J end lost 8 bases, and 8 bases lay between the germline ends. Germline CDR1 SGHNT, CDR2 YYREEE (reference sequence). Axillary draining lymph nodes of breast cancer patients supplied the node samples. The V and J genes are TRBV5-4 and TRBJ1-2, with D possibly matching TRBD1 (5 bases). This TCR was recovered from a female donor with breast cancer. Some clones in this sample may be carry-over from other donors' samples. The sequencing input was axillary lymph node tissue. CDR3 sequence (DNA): TGTGCCAGCAGCTTGGAGGGGATAGGCTACACCTTC. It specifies CASSLEGIGYTF.